Described below is a single T cell receptor beta chain sequence and its context. No antigen is known for it. No much larger clone is present one base from it, and per-base qualities are unavailable. Taken from cysteine to phenylalanine, the CDR3 has 13 residues. Kept here is only the CDR3 DNA, which spans 39 bases and is read in frame from base 1. The junction shows trimming of 6 bases on V and 3 bases on J, and the gene matches do not reach 7 bases of it. CDR1 and CDR2 are read off the germline V gene (reference sequence) as DFQATT and SNEGSKA. The ophthalmopathy patients had moderately to severely active disease, with a Clinical Activity Score of 3 or higher, a NOSPECS grade of 4 or higher, and a disease duration of less than 3 months. Patients with other autoimmune diseases, uncontrolled infections, pregnancy or lactation were excluded. Diagnosis relied on clinical symptoms, serum thyroxine, TRAb, thyroid ultrasound and orbital computed tomography. PBMCs were isolated from about 9 ml of fresh peripheral blood by Ficoll-Paque density gradient centrifugation. Total RNA was extracted using Trizol reagent, and RNA quality was checked on an Agilent 2100 Bioanalyzer.

The data originate from a study of Graves' ophthalmopathy and Graves' hyperthyroidism (dated by TCRdb to the late 2010s). At the level of the whole study: Peripheral blood was collected before any treatment was given, at the time of initial diagnosis. Following sampling, methimazole starting at 30 mg daily was administered to hyperthyroidism patients, and high-dose intravenous methylprednisolone was administered to ophthalmopathy patients. For training and testing, the 100 patients in the discovery cohort were randomly divided in a 7:3 ratio. TCR beta repertoire signatures were used to distinguish Graves' ophthalmopathy from Graves' hyperthyroidism and to predict progression to ophthalmopathy. To explore V-J signatures that distinguish ophthalmopathy from hyperthyroidism, a discovery set of about a hundred patients was enrolled, made up of 43 with ophthalmopathy and fewer than 60 with stable hyperthyroidism. In over 5 hyperthyroidism patients, the T-cell repertoires found in thyroid tissue were compared with those found in blood. In total, around 130 blood samples were TCR-sequenced: approximately 40 ophthalmopathy, under 85 hyperthyroidism and about 17 hyperthyroidism-to-ophthalmopathy patients. For independent validation, a separate cohort was made up of roughly 19 hyperthyroidism patients plus 17 patients who later progressed from hyperthyroidism to ophthalmopathy. What the research found in general, with its limitations: In validation, the model predicted ophthalmopathy progression with about 71% sensitivity and roughly 78% specificity; roughly eleven predicted patients were CT-confirmed with GO in a median of around 6.5 months. Sample size was not statistically predetermined, and group allocation was not concealed from the investigators. Most of the expanded thyroid clonotypes with a frequency above 0.001 were also detected in blood, and it was suggested that the thyroid immune response may be reflected by blood repertoires. In cross-validation, the 13-signature model distinguished ophthalmopathy from stable hyperthyroidism with about 90% sensitivity and around 81% specificity, while in the test set the corresponding values were about 80% and 75%.

For repertoire sequencing, TCR beta CDR3 regions were amplified from RNA transcripts. A first-round RT-PCR used HTBI primers with the Qiagen OneStep RT-PCR kit, followed by a second-round multiplex PCR, size selection and purification. Sequencing of the libraries was carried out on an Illumina HiSeq2000 in paired-end mode with 100 bp reads. Per the original workflow: SOAPnuke was used to process the reads, removing any read that contained adapters or uncalled bases, had a mean Phred below 15, or lacked an exact match to the constant primer or identifier. COPE v1.2.5 was used to merge high-quality paired reads. Each unique nucleotide sequence was treated as a clonotype, and MiTCR v1.1 was used to align the clonotypes to the IMGT TRB V, D and J references. The analysis was limited to V-J combinations with a frequency above 0.0001, which together covered 99% to 99.2% of repertoires. A TCR clonal expansion and chaos score per V-J combination was defined as the ratio of F50 clonal expansion to chaos observed in the TCRdist matrix. Welch's t-statistics and random forest were used to reduce the features to roughly 14 V-J combinations, which were then used as input to a naive Bayes classifier. Thyroid-blood repertoire similarity was quantified with the Morisita-Horn index. The raw public data were reprocessed by TCRdb itself: fastp quality trimming at Q25, MiXCR clonotype calling, in-frame beta chains only. Each CDR3 protein gets just one entry, which takes the most common genes and DNA from the rows behind it. TCRdb assigned the V and J calls; the authors' analysis was not used. This sample comprises over 200,000 distinct CDR3 sequences, over 25% of them detected only once. The ten largest clones represent approximately 9% of the sample.

Sequences were obtained from peripheral blood. This TCR came from a man aged 50-59 years with Graves' ophthalmopathy. Donor details come from another sample of the same person, matched by shared clones. Rearrangement joined TRBV20-1 to TRBJ2-7; TRBD2 agrees with 8 junctional bases. The nucleotides are TGCAGTGCCCCAGCGGGAGTCTACTACGAGCAGTACTTC. Translated, this is CSAPAGVYYEQYF.